The 18 T cell receptor beta chains reported below all come from one sample, sequenced in a study of control samples from healthy donors and cancer patients. Assay: immunoSEQ multiplex PCR; the TCRdb copy retains only in-frame clones and omits some. The sample holds about 50,000 clones, roughly 94% seen once. The sample taken for sequencing was blood. Receptor source: a man aged 25 to 40 in good health.

This clone was found a few times. This chain joins TRBV19 and TRBJ2-5; D is undetermined. The germline CDR1 and CDR2 sequences are LNHDA and SQIVND (reference sequence). The CDR3 loop spans 14 amino acids. V was shortened by 4 bases and J by 6 bases, with 15 bases between the two germline ends. The CDR3 coding sequence is TGTGCCAGTAGTAGGAGCAGCGAGTCGAAGACCCAGTACTTC. Translation gives CASSRSSESKTQYF.

The genes are TRBV19 and TRBJ2-5; 8 nucleotides align to TRBD1. The germline V gene encodes CDR1 LNHDA and CDR2 SQIVND (reference sequence). V lost 3 bases, J lost 4 bases, and 4 bases stayed unmatched. CDR3 length: 14 residues. Here the CDR3 reads CASSMRQGRETQYF. For the CDR3, the DNA is TGTGCCAGTAGTATGAGACAGGGGAGAGAGACCCAGTACTTC.

The chain recombines TRBV19 with TRBJ1-1, with D unresolved. The CDR3 is 12 residues long. V was pared by 7 bases and J by 1 base, with 7 bases between. Germline CDR1 and CDR2: LNHDA and SQIVND (reference sequence). The CDR3 DNA is TGTGCCAGTAATTTGGGGAACACTGAAGCTTTCTTT. Protein: CASNLGNTEAFF.

This clone was observed once. The gene calls are TRBV7-9 and TRBJ1-2; 7 nucleotides match TRBD1. The CDR3 totals 15 residues. In germline, CDR1 is SEHNR, CDR2 FQNEAQ (reference sequence). The J segment lost 4 bases and the V segment lost 0 bases, leaving 5 bases of the junction unmatched. The CDR3 DNA is TGTGCCAGCAGCTTAGCGGACACAGGGGTCTATGGCTACACCTTC. Residues: CASSLADTGVYGYTF.

This chain uses TRBV2 with TRBJ1-6; possible D gene TRBD1, 5 bases. Germline V gives CDR1 SNHLY, CDR2 FYNNEI. Trimming stripped 7 bases from V and 0 bases from J, with 16 bases between. The CDR3 runs 17 residues. CDR3 amino acids: CASTYATELSYNSPLHF. Here the CDR3 DNA reads TGTGCCAGCACTTATGCGACAGAACTCTCCTATAATTCACCCCTCCACTTT.

The chain links TRBV30 to TRBJ1-5; no definite D call. This CDR3 spans 14 amino acids. V was clipped by 3 bases and J by 0 bases, with 9 bases between them. Germline-derived CDR1 and CDR2 are GTSNPN and SVGIG (reference sequence). Written as DNA, the CDR3 is TGTGCCTGGAGGTCTGAAGCTAGCAATCAGCCCCAGCATTTT. Its translation: CAWRSEASNQPQHF.

The J gene is TRBJ2-3, the V gene TRBV7-2; D gene uncertain. Trimming removed 1 base at V and 0 bases at J, with 8 bases between. From germline, CDR1 is SGHTA and CDR2 FQGNSA. This CDR3 is built from 15 residues. The CDR3 reads CASSLGFTSTDTQYF. Written as DNA, the CDR3 is TGTGCCAGCAGCTTAGGATTTACTAGCACAGATACGCAGTATTTT.

The V gene is TRBV5-1, the J gene TRBJ1-6, with D tentatively TRBD1 (6 bases). Germline V CDR1 and CDR2: SGHRS, YFSETQ. This CDR3 spans 14 amino acids. Trimming took 9 bases from V and 9 from J, leaving 19 bases between them. The CDR3 DNA follows: TGCGCCACCCGGAAGACAGGTATAGGTTCACCCCTCCACTTT. Translating gives CATRKTGIGSPLHF.

This clone was recorded once. The J gene is TRBJ2-1, the V gene TRBV29-1, with 7 bases aligning to TRBD2. CDR3 length: 13 amino acids. Germline V gene lookup returns CDR1 SQVTM and CDR2 ANQGSEA. With 5 bases clipped from V and 5 bases from J, the junction kept 6 bases outside the gene matches. The CDR3 spells CSVLGGRHNEQFF. The CDR3 DNA sequence: TGCAGCGTTCTTGGCGGGAGACACAATGAGCAGTTCTTC.

V is TRBV5-1 and J is TRBJ2-7; TRBD1 matches 7 bases. CDR3 length: 17 residues. Germline CDR1 reads SGHRS; CDR2 reads YFSETQ. J was trimmed by 4 bases and V by 3 bases; bases with no gene match: 16. CDR3 residues: CASSWAFGTAGSYEQYF. The CDR3 nucleotides are TGCGCCAGCAGCTGGGCCTTCGGGACAGCCGGATCTTACGAGCAGTACTTC.

CDR3: CASSPTDRGRFNEQFF. The CDR3 coding sequence is TGTGCCAGTAGTCCGACCGACAGGGGAAGGTTTAATGAGCAGTTCTTC. This chain uses TRBV19 with TRBJ2-1; TRBD1 matches 8 bases. Germline CDR1 LNHDA, CDR2 SQIVND (reference sequence). The CDR3 is made up of 16 amino acids. The V gene end was trimmed by 5 bases and the J gene end by 7 bases; junction bases not matched to a gene: 13.

The chain employs TRBV7-8 and TRBJ2-7; TRBD1 is a possible D gene (6 bases). Trimming cost V 6 bases and J 3 bases, with 18 bases left between them. The CDR3 consists of 15 residues. Per the germline V gene, CDR1 is SGHVS and CDR2 is FQNEAQ. The CDR3 nucleotides are TGTGCCAGCAGGTTATACCCGGACAGAGACTACGAGCAGTACTTC. Translated, it gives CASRLYPDRDYEQYF. Complete variable domain (other parts from reference TRBV7-8 and TRBJ2-7): GAGVSQSPRYKVAKRGQDVALRCDPISGHVSLFWYQQALGQGPEFLTYFQNEAQLDKSGLPSDRFFAERPEGSVSTLKIQRTQQEDSAVYLCASRLYPDRDYEQYFGPGTRLTVT.

This chain joins TRBV2 and TRBJ2-4; the D gene is possibly TRBD1 (5 bases). The CDR3 spans 15 residues. Between the trimmed V and J ends, which lost 7 bases and 7 bases, there was a span of 20 bases. The germline V gene encodes CDR1 SNHLY and CDR2 FYNNEI. CDR3 sequence (DNA): TGTGCCAGCACGATATTAGGGCAGGGTGGCAACATTCAGTACTTC. The encoded protein is CASTILGQGGNIQYF.

In DNA form, the CDR3 reads TGTGCCCGGAATAGCGGGGCGGTTGGAGACGAGCAGTACTTC. Residues: CARNSGAVGDEQYF. The chain has TRBV30 and TRBJ2-7, with TRBD2 matching 8 bases. Germline lookup yields CDR1 GTSNPN and CDR2 SVGIG (reference sequence). V dropped 8 bases and J dropped 5; count of bases not matched to a gene: 14. The CDR3 runs 14 residues. Variable domain in full (rest from reference TRBV30 and TRBJ2-7): SQTIHQWPATLVQPVGSPLSLECTVEGTSNPNLYWYRQAAGRGLQLLFYSVGIGQISSEVPQNLSASRPQDRQFILSSKKLLLSDSGFYLCARNSGAVGDEQYFGPGTRLTVT.

This chain connects TRBV14 to TRBJ2-2, with D possibly being TRBD1 (6 bases). Trimming stripped 4 bases from V and 4 bases from J, with 16 bases between. The CDR3 length is 16 residues. The germline gives CDR1 SGHDN, CDR2 FVKESK. The CDR3 loop is CASSLVPGASTGELFF. The CDR3 nucleotides are TGTGCCAGCAGCCTTGTGCCAGGGGCGAGCACCGGGGAGCTGTTTTTT.

This chain links TRBV18 with TRBJ1-6; 9 nucleotides line up with TRBD1. Per the germline V gene, CDR1 is KGHSH and CDR2 is LQKENI. CDR3 size: 16 residues. The trim removed 8 bases at V and 7 bases at J, leaving 12 bases unmatched. The CDR3 is CASRILNRGRNSPLHF. CDR3 in DNA: TGTGCCAGCCGCATTCTTAACAGGGGGCGAAATTCACCCCTCCACTTT.

The V call is TRBV24-1, the J call TRBJ2-2; 7 positions match TRBD1. The V and J ends lost 3 bases and 6 bases, in that order; junction bases with no gene match: 6. This CDR3 contains 15 residues. Germline CDR1 reads KGHDR; CDR2 reads SFDVKD. The CDR3 loop is CATSDRTGAAGELFF. The CDR3 DNA follows: TGTGCCACCAGTGATCGTACAGGGGCCGCCGGGGAGCTGTTTTTT.

The V call is TRBV11-2, the J call TRBJ2-7; 8 positions match TRBD2. Trimming took 6 bases from V and 3 from J; bases not matched to a gene: 7. The CDR3 has 14 amino acids. The germline gives CDR1 SGHAT, CDR2 FQNNGV. CDR3 in DNA: TGTGCCAGCAGAGATTTTAGCGGGAACTACGAGCAGTACTTC. It specifies CASRDFSGNYEQYF. The full variable domain, rest sourced from reference TRBV11-2 and TRBJ2-7, is EAGVAQSPRYKIIEKRQSVAFWCNPISGHATLYWYQQILGQGPKLLIQFQNNGVVDDSQLPKDRFSAERLKGVDSTLKIQPAKLEDSAVYLCASRDFSGNYEQYFGPGTRLTVT.